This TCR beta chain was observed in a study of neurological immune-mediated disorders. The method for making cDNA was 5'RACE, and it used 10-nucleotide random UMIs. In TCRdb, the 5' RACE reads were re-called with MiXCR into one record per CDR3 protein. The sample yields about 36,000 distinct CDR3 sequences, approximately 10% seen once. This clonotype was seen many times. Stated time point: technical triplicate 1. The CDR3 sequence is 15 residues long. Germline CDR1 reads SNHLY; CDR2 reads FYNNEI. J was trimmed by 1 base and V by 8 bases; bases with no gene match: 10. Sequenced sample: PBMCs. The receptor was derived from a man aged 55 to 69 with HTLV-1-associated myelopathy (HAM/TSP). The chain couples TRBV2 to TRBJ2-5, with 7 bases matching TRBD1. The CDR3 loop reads CASVRDRTSQETQYF. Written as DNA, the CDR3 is TGTGCCAGCGTGAGGGACAGAACTTCCCAAGAGACCCAGTACTTC. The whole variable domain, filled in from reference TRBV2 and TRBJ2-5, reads EPEVTQTPSHQVTQMGQEVILRCVPISNHLYFYWYRQILGQKVEFLVSFYNNEISEKSEIFDDQFSVERPDGSNFTLKIRSTKLEDSAMYFCASVRDRTSQETQYFGPGTRLLVL.